The 27 T cell receptor beta chains in this list originate from one sample, sequenced in a study of shared clonotypes between healthy human individuals. TCRdb keeps only in-frame clones here, not all; method: immunoSEQ multiplex PCR. The sample holds 2 million to 3 million clones; more than 90% are singletons and the top ten take over 0.12%. Source material: naive CD4+ T cells sorted from blood. Subset described: CD45RA+ positively selected. These receptors all come from a man between 18 and 29 years old in good health.

This rearrangement joins TRBV27 to TRBJ2-5, with D possibly matching TRBD2 (8 bases). V lost 6 bases and J 5 bases, leaving 16 bases between the germline ends. The CDR3 totals 14 residues. Germline V CDR1 and CDR2: MNHEY, SMNVEV (reference sequence). The DNA of the CDR3 is TGTGCCAGCAGGCGACAGGGACTAGGGGAGACCCAGTACTTC. This gives the protein CASRRQGLGETQYF.

The V call is TRBV7-2, the J call TRBJ1-3; D is unresolved. The CDR3 sequence is 16 residues long. Trimming stripped 2 bases from V and 7 bases from J, with 18 bases between. CDR1 and CDR2 (germline): SGHTA, FQGNSA. In nucleotides, the CDR3 is TGTGCCAGCAGCTTATTGACGTCAACCGACGGGAACACCATATATTTT. It yields the protein CASSLLTSTDGNTIYF.

V is TRBV6-1 and J is TRBJ2-1; a weak D match, TRBD2 (5 bases). This CDR3 contains 16 residues. Germline V lookup: CDR1 MNHNS, CDR2 SASEGT. V was clipped by 3 bases and J by 2 bases, with 14 bases between them. CDR3 amino acids: CASSEGEGITYNEQFF. The CDR3 DNA follows: TGTGCCAGCAGTGAGGGTGAGGGAATCACCTACAATGAGCAGTTCTTC.

This chain uses TRBV7-2 with TRBJ2-1, with 15 positions matching TRBD2. Germline V gene data show CDR1 as SGHTA and CDR2 as FQGNSA. This CDR3 contains 19 residues. The trim removed 4 bases at V and 5 bases at J, leaving 12 bases unmatched. Written as DNA, the CDR3 is TGTGCCAGCAGCTCCTGGGGGACTAGCGGGAGGTCCGAGAACAATGAGCAGTTCTTC. Amino acids: CASSSWGTSGRSENNEQFF.

A word on this clone: Other DNA sequences in the same sample also yield this CDR3. The genes are TRBV5-1 and TRBJ2-3, with TRBD2 matching 13 bases. The CDR3 runs 16 residues. Per the germline V gene, CDR1 is SGHRS and CDR2 is YFSETQ. J gave up 4 bases and V 3 bases, and 5 bases lay outside the gene matches. The CDR3 nucleotides read TGCGCCAGCAGCTCAGGACTAGCGGGAGAAGCAGATACGCAGTATTTT. This translates into CASSSGLAGEADTQYF.

The gene calls are TRBV6-5 and TRBJ2-5; tentative D call: TRBD1 (6 bases). The germline V gene encodes CDR1 MNHEY and CDR2 SVGAGI. The CDR3 covers 15 residues. The V gene lost 2 bases and the J gene lost 2 bases, with 12 bases spanning the gap. This CDR3 reads CASSYATGKQETQYF. The CDR3 DNA is TGTGCCAGCAGTTACGCCACAGGGAAACAAGAGACCCAGTACTTC.

This clone showed up just once. This chain uses TRBV7-3 with TRBJ2-7, with a weak D call TRBD1 (5 bases). V was cut by 5 bases and J by 0 bases, with 11 bases left in between. The CDR3 spans 14 residues. Looked up from germline, CDR1 is SGHTA and CDR2 is FQGTGA. The CDR3: CASSPDSTSYEQYF. The DNA of the CDR3 is TGTGCCAGCAGCCCCGACAGTACCTCCTACGAGCAGTACTTC. Looking up the rest from reference TRBV7-3 and TRBJ2-7 gives the full variable domain: GAGVSQTPSNKVTEKGKYVELRCDPISGHTALYWYRQSLGQGPEFLIYFQGTGAADDSGLPNDRFFAVRPEGSVSTLKIQRTERGDSAVYLCASSPDSTSYEQYFGPGTRLTVT.

The rearrangement uses TRBV4-1 and TRBJ2-4, with 9 bases matching TRBD1. CDR3 size: 16 residues. The trim removed 4 bases at V and 4 bases at J, leaving 8 bases unmatched. CDR1 and CDR2 (germline): MGHRA, YSYEKL. CDR3 sequence (DNA): TGCGCCAGCAGCCCCTTACCGGGACAGGGAAAAAACATTCAGTACTTC. Its protein is CASSPLPGQGKNIQYF.

This chain connects TRBV5-1 to TRBJ1-4, with D hard to call. Germline CDR1 reads SGHRS; CDR2 reads YFSETQ. The CDR3 covers 15 residues. The V end was cut by 2 bases, the J end by 5 bases, with 13 bases between. The CDR3 DNA follows: TGCGCCAGCAGCTTCGACGGAGGAGAGAATGAAAAACTGTTTTTT. The encoded protein is CASSFDGGENEKLFF.

Concerning this clone itself: The identical CDR3 is also encoded by other nucleotide sequences in the sample. The V and J genes are TRBV9 and TRBJ1-1; D is unresolved. Trimming took 0 bases from V and 0 from J, leaving 9 bases between them. The CDR3 has 15 amino acids. Germline V gene lookup returns CDR1 SGDLS and CDR2 YYNGEE. The CDR3 DNA follows: TGTGCCAGCAGCGTAGCTGCAGGATTGAACACTGAAGCTTTCTTT. This translates into CASSVAAGLNTEAFF.

The CDR3 DNA follows: TGTGCCAGTATGACAGGGGTTGCCTACGAGCAGTACTTC. Protein: CASMTGVAYEQYF. The rearrangement uses TRBV6-6 and TRBJ2-7; 8 positions match TRBD1. CDR3 length equals 13 residues. Trimming at V came to 9 bases and at J to 2 bases, leaving 6 bases not matched to a gene. Germline V gene lookup returns CDR1 MNHNY and CDR2 SVGAGI (reference sequence).

The CDR3 region is CASSLSHLTDTQYF. CDR3 in DNA: TGTGCCAGCAGCTTGTCCCACCTCACAGATACGCAGTATTTT. The chain has TRBV5-6 and TRBJ2-3; D unresolved. The germline V gene has CDR1 SGHDT and CDR2 YYEEEE. V dropped 1 base and J dropped 2 bases, with 8 bases sitting between them. CDR3 length: 14 residues.

This clone was seen only once. Other nucleotide sequences from this sample produce the same CDR3. The chain uses TRBV19 and TRBJ1-6; D uncertain. Germline loops: CDR1 LNHDA, CDR2 SQIVND (reference sequence). The CDR3 totals 14 residues. V was trimmed by 5 bases and J by 0 bases, leaving 5 bases between them. CDR3 residues: CASSSSSYNSPLHF. The CDR3 DNA reads as TGTGCCAGTAGTTCTTCCTCCTATAATTCACCCCTCCACTTT.

This chain connects TRBV6-1 to TRBJ2-1; D is unclear. The CDR3 runs 15 residues. CDR1 is MNHNS and CDR2 is SASEGT in the germline V gene. V dropped 6 bases and J dropped 5 bases, with 17 bases sitting between them. The CDR3 bases are TGTGCCAGCAGGGCCCTAGTCATCAGTGACAATGAGCAGTTCTTC. Translation: CASRALVISDNEQFF.

A single count supports this clone. The CDR3 nucleotides read TGTGCCATCAGCCCGACAGGGGGATCCTATGGCTACACCTTC. Translated: CAISPTGGSYGYTF. This chain joins TRBV10-3 and TRBJ1-2; 9 bases are a match to TRBD1. V gave up 6 bases and J gave up 4 bases; unmatched junction bases: 6. Germline V gene data show CDR1 as ENHRY and CDR2 as SYGVKD. This CDR3 is 14 amino acids long.

This sequence joins TRBV5-4 and TRBJ2-3, with 8 bases that match TRBD1. The CDR3 totals 14 residues. CDR1 is SGHNT, CDR2 YYREEE, per germline (reference sequence). The J segment lost 5 bases and the V segment lost 4 bases, leaving 6 bases of the junction unmatched. This CDR3 reads CASSPRTGIDTQYF. The CDR3 DNA follows: TGTGCCAGCAGCCCCCGGACAGGGATAGATACGCAGTATTTT.

This clone has just one count. This chain uses TRBV6-6 with TRBJ2-5; no firm D call. This CDR3 comprises 13 residues. The V end lost 0 bases, the J end lost 8 bases, and 10 bases lay between the germline ends. Germline assignment: CDR1 MNHNY and CDR2 SVGAGI (reference sequence). The CDR3 DNA reads as TGTGCCAGCAGTTACTCGAGCATCGCCACCCAGTACTTC. This sequence encodes CASSYSSIATQYF.

The rearrangement links TRBV6-5 to TRBJ2-1; 9 bases are a match to TRBD2. The ends lost 4 bases at V and 9 bases at J; junction bases unmatched: 7. Germline loops: CDR1 MNHEY, CDR2 SVGAGI. The length of the CDR3 is 14 residues. The CDR3 loop is CASSSAGGAIEQFF. CDR3 nucleotide sequence: TGTGCCAGCAGTTCGGCGGGGGGGGCCATTGAGCAGTTCTTC.

The J gene is TRBJ2-7, the V gene TRBV5-1, with TRBD2 matching over 8 bases. The CDR3 totals 15 residues. V lost 0 bases and J lost 4; bases outside the gene matches: 6. Germline V gives CDR1 SGHRS, CDR2 YFSETQ. The CDR3 bases are TGCGCCAGCAGCTTGGGCGGGAGGAACCGGTACGAGCAGTACTTC. It codes for CASSLGGRNRYEQYF.

The rearrangement links TRBV5-4 to TRBJ1-1; D is perhaps TRBD1 (5 bases). The CDR3 is 15 residues long. Germline values: CDR1 SGHNT, CDR2 YYREEE (reference sequence). V shed 4 bases and J shed 5 bases, with 18 bases lying between them. As DNA, the CDR3 is TGTGCCAGCAGCGCCGAGGGACGGATTCAAACTGAAGCTTTCTTT. It codes for CASSAEGRIQTEAFF.

The chain has TRBV19 and TRBJ2-6; D unresolved. Trimming cost V 5 bases and J 0 bases, with 8 bases left between them. Germline assignment: CDR1 LNHDA and CDR2 SQIVND (reference sequence). The CDR3 loop spans 15 amino acids. CDR3 DNA: TGTGCCAGTAGTGGCAAGGGCTCTGGGGCCAACGTCCTGACTTTC. It is translated as CASSGKGSGANVLTF.

The V and J genes are TRBV25-1 and TRBJ1-3; D ambiguous. V lost 4 bases to trimming and J lost 0 bases, with 4 bases between them. CDR1 is MGHDK and CDR2 is SYGVNS in the germline V gene. CDR3 length: 13 residues. CDR3 sequence reads: CASSASSGNTIYF. The CDR3 DNA reads TGTGCCAGCAGTGCCAGCTCTGGAAACACCATATATTTT.

The CDR3 coding sequence is TGCGCCAGCAGCAAACAGGGCGGAGAGACCCAGTACTTC. Protein product: CASSKQGGETQYF. The chain couples TRBV5-1 to TRBJ2-5; perhaps TRBD1 as D (6 bases). The CDR3 length is 13 residues. CDR1 SGHRS and CDR2 YFSETQ come from the germline V gene. V was shortened by 4 bases and J by 4 bases, with 11 bases between the two germline ends.

The V and J genes are TRBV10-3 and TRBJ1-1, with D hard to call. Germline V gene lookup returns CDR1 ENHRY and CDR2 SYGVKD. V lost 2 bases and J lost 6, with 19 bases in between. This CDR3 spans 16 amino acids. The DNA for the CDR3 is TGTGCCATCAGTGAGGTGCCACCCCTCCACCCCCCTGAAGCTTTCTTT. Translated, it gives CAISEVPPLHPPEAFF.

This clone was counted a single time. This chain connects TRBV30 to TRBJ1-1, with TRBD1 as a possible D gene (5 bases). CDR3 length equals 16 residues. V shed 3 bases and J shed 1 base, with 18 bases lying between them. The germline CDR1 and CDR2 sequences are GTSNPN and SVGIG (reference sequence). This CDR3 reads CAWSAPGQPKNTEAFF. As DNA, the CDR3 is TGTGCCTGGAGCGCCCCGGGGCAGCCGAAGAACACTGAAGCTTTCTTT.

As for this clone: Other DNA sequences of this sample code for an identical CDR3. The gene calls are TRBV6-1 and TRBJ1-2, with 9 bases aligning to TRBD1. The J segment lost 4 bases and the V segment lost 6 bases, leaving 6 bases of the junction unmatched. Per the germline V gene, CDR1 is MNHNS and CDR2 is SASEGT. The CDR3 is 14 residues long. Written as DNA, the CDR3 is TGTGCCAGCAGCCCGGGGACAGGGACCTATGGCTACACCTTC. Its translation: CASSPGTGTYGYTF.

On this clone: Other nucleotide sequences from this sample produce the same CDR3. This CDR3 is CSAKSNTEAFF. CDR3 nucleotide sequence: TGCAGTGCCAAGTCTAACACTGAAGCTTTCTTT. This sequence joins TRBV20-1 and TRBJ1-1; no definite D call. Germline V gene lookup returns CDR1 DFQATT and CDR2 SNEGSKA (reference sequence). Trimming cost V 6 bases and J 2 bases, with 7 bases left between them. The CDR3 consists of 11 residues.